Sequencing of this T cell receptor beta chain was carried out in a study of cytomegalovirus exposure and HLA in healthy donors. The PCR employed 60 Vbeta primers together with 13 Jbeta primers. Produced via immunoSEQ multiplex PCR; TCRdb's table is partial and in-frame only. Here the sample spans about 200,000 clones, over 60% being singletons. This CDR3 is 16 amino acids long. The germline V gene encodes CDR1 MRHNA and CDR2 SNTAGT. The V end was cut by 0 bases, the J end by 6 bases, with 14 bases between. With respect to this clone: Its target is unknown.

Study findings and constraints: A later analysis showed HLA-associated TCR beta chains outstripping equally common others in clonal expansion.

The sequencing input was PBMCs. This clonotype originated in a woman in her twenties or thirties in good health and CMV-seropositive. V and J are TRBV6-4 and TRBJ2-2; D may be TRBD2 (6 bases). The CDR3, as DNA: TGTGCCAGCAGTGACTCGTTTGATCGGGGGTCCGGGGAGCTGTTTTTT. Its protein product is CASSDSFDRGSGELFF.